This T cell receptor (beta chain) emerged from a study of T-cell reconstitution after alpha-beta-depleted transplantation in children. This CDR3 spans 18 amino acids. J lost 5 bases, V lost 7 bases, and 22 bases had no gene match. In germline, CDR1 is MNHEY, CDR2 SVGEGT. Researchers prepared the TCRbeta library using unique molecular identifiers, the study reports. From the PCR reads, TCRdb called clonotypes with MiXCR, one entry per CDR3 protein. Here the sample spans 250,000 to 300,000 distinct CDR3 sequences, nearly 10% being singletons. V usage is TRBV6-2 or TRBV6-3 and J usage is TRBJ1-2; the match to TRBD1 covers 7 bases. Sequencing used PBMCs from the stem cell graft donor, obtained from the stem cell graft. The sequence came from a human donor who donated a stem cell graft to a child with SCID. For the CDR3, the DNA is TGTGCCAGCATCGATCCCCTAAGGGACGCAGGGGGAAATTATGGCTACACCTTC. Amino acids: CASIDPLRDAGGNYGYTF.